The next 17 T cell receptor beta chains were all read from a single sample in a study of blood T cell repertoires in COVID-19. Produced via immunoSEQ multiplex PCR; TCRdb's table is partial and in-frame only. The table lists around 230,000 clones, about 86% of them singletons. Sample: peripheral blood. The receptors derive from a woman at least 80 years old with acute or convalescent COVID-19.

Comments on this clone: A junction boundary mismatches the germline segment, possibly from a read error. This chain uses TRBV4-2 with TRBJ1-4; tentatively, D is TRBD1 (5 bases). The CDR3 is 14 residues long. The germline CDR1 and CDR2 sequences are LGHNA and YNFKEQ. Here the CDR3 reads CASRQDRRGEKLFF. The DNA of the CDR3 is TGTGCCAGCAGACAAGATCGGCGGGGGGAAAAACTGTTTTTT.

This clone came up many times. V is TRBV10-3 and J is TRBJ1-6, with a weak D call TRBD1 (5 bases). Germline V lookup: CDR1 ENHRY, CDR2 SYGVKD. The ends were cut back, 4 bases at V and 6 bases at J, with 10 bases in the middle. The CDR3 has 14 amino acids. This CDR3 reads CAISVDSVNSPLHF. CDR3 nucleotides: TGTGCCATCAGTGTTGACAGCGTTAATTCACCCCTCCACTTT.

V gene TRBV2 combines with J gene TRBJ1-2, with D perhaps TRBD1 (5 bases). Germline V gives CDR1 SNHLY, CDR2 FYNNEI. This CDR3 has 15 amino acids. V was trimmed by 8 bases and J by 4 bases, leaving 20 bases between them. The DNA for the CDR3 is TGTGCCAGCGAGGAGGGGTTTTTGGCTGTCTATGGCTACACCTTC. Its protein product is CASEEGFLAVYGYTF.

This chain joins TRBV3-1 (or the pseudogene TRBV3-2) and TRBJ2-5, with 9 bases fitting TRBD2. Germline V gene lookup returns CDR1 LGHDT and CDR2 YNNKEL (reference sequence). The V segment lost 4 bases and the J segment 5 bases; nucleotides outside the gene matches: 11. This CDR3 is 16 amino acids long. The chain's CDR3 is CASSPHREAGGETQYF. CDR3 nucleotides: TGTGCCAGCAGCCCCCATCGGGAGGCGGGGGGGGAGACCCAGTACTTC.

This chain connects TRBV28 to TRBJ1-5, with 9 nucleotides matching TRBD1. The CDR3 totals 16 residues. The V and J ends lost 2 bases and 0 bases, in that order; junction bases with no gene match: 2. Germline V lookup: CDR1 MDHEN, CDR2 SYDVKM. The CDR3 spells CASSLGTGLSNQPQHF. The CDR3 nucleotides read TGTGCCAGCAGTTTAGGGACAGGGCTTAGCAATCAGCCCCAGCATTTT.

This chain joins TRBV19 and TRBJ1-2, with a weak D call TRBD1 (5 bases). Trimming took 5 bases from V and 6 from J, leaving 13 bases between them. The CDR3 extends over 13 amino acids. Germline-derived CDR1 and CDR2 are LNHDA and SQIVND (reference sequence). CDR3 nucleotide sequence: TGTGCCAGTAGTCCCTTAGGGGTCCATGGCTACACCTTC. Encoded protein: CASSPLGVHGYTF.

The chain carries TRBV5-5 and TRBJ1-2; 7 nucleotides align to TRBD1. The CDR3 contains 16 residues. V dropped 4 bases and J dropped 6; count of bases not matched to a gene: 15. Germline CDR1 reads SGHKS; CDR2 reads YYEKEE (reference sequence). CDR3 protein: CASSRRDSSFVDGYTF. The CDR3 DNA sequence: TGTGCCAGCAGCAGAAGGGACAGCTCTTTTGTGGATGGCTACACCTTC.

The V and J genes are TRBV3-1 (or the pseudogene TRBV3-2) and TRBJ1-1; 7 bases map to TRBD1. CDR1 and CDR2 from the germline V gene are LGHDT and YNNKEL (reference sequence). The V and J ends lost 4 bases and 4 bases, in that order; junction bases with no gene match: 3. CDR3 size: 13 residues. The CDR3 region has the DNA TGTGCCAGCAGCCCACAGGGGTTCACTGAAGCTTTCTTT. Its protein product is CASSPQGFTEAFF.

This clone was counted once. This chain uses TRBV4-1 with TRBJ1-6, with D unresolved. Germline CDR1 and CDR2: MGHRA and YSYEKL. The CDR3 totals 16 residues. V gave up 0 bases and J gave up 9 bases, with 15 bases separating them. The CDR3 DNA is TGCGCCAGCAGCCAAGAAAGCGCCAGTCGGGGTTCACCCCTCCACTTT. As protein: CASSQESASRGSPLHF.

The chain is built from TRBV6-5 and TRBJ2-3; 7 bases align to TRBD1. The CDR3 has 13 amino acids. Trimming removed 7 bases from V and 5 bases from J; junction bases left unmatched: 6. Germline V CDR1 and CDR2: MNHEY, SVGAGI. The CDR3 nucleotides are TGTGCCAGCAACGGACAGGATTTAGATACGCAGTATTTT. Translation gives CASNGQDLDTQYF.

This chain uses TRBV28 with TRBJ1-6, with D uncertain. V was shortened by 5 bases and J by 6 bases, with 14 bases between the two germline ends. This CDR3 comprises 15 residues. Per the germline V gene, CDR1 is MDHEN and CDR2 is SYDVKM. The CDR3 spells CASSPPEKFNSPLHF. The CDR3 DNA reads as TGTGCCAGCAGTCCGCCGGAGAAGTTTAATTCACCCCTCCACTTT.

This clone turned up a few times. This sequence joins TRBV9 and TRBJ1-4, with 8 bases fitting TRBD1. With V trimmed by 1 base and J by 5 bases, 4 bases remained unmatched. Germline V gene data show CDR1 as SGDLS and CDR2 as YYNGEE. This CDR3 is built from 15 residues. CDR3 nucleotides: TGTGCCAGCAGCGTATGGGGACAGGAAAATGAAAAACTGTTTTTT. Amino acid sequence: CASSVWGQENEKLFF.

The chain is built from TRBV6-1 and TRBJ1-5, with D possibly TRBD1 on 6 matching bases. V shed 2 bases and J shed 1 base, with 9 bases lying between them. This CDR3 has 15 residues. The V gene's germline CDR1 is MNHNS and CDR2 SASEGT. The CDR3 sequence is CASSERQGSNQPQHF. In nucleotides, the CDR3 is TGTGCCAGCAGTGAAAGGCAGGGGAGCAATCAGCCCCAGCATTTT.

V gene TRBV15 combines with J gene TRBJ1-4; D perhaps matches TRBD1 (5 bases). CDR1 is LNHNV, CDR2 YYDKDF, per germline (reference sequence). Trimming stripped 3 bases from V and 11 bases from J, with 19 bases between. The CDR3 contains 15 residues. The CDR3 DNA is TGTGCCACCAGCAGGGGCGGGACCGACCCTGCGAAACTGTTTTTT. It codes for CATSRGGTDPAKLFF. The full variable domain, its missing parts supplied by reference TRBV15 and TRBJ1-4, is DAMVIQNPRYQVTQFGKPVTLSCSQTLNHNVMYWYQQKSSQAPKLLFHYYDKDFNNEADTPDNFQSRRPNTSFCFLDIRSPGLGDTAMYLCATSRGGTDPAKLFFGSGTQLSVL.

The chain joins TRBV6-1 to TRBJ1-6; D gene unclear. This CDR3 is built from 15 residues. Deletions cut 0 bases from V and 4 bases from J, with 7 bases between. The germline CDR1 and CDR2 sequences are MNHNS and SASEGT. CDR3 coding DNA: TGTGCCAGCAGTGAAGCGAGAGGATATAATTCACCCCTCCACTTT. Translated: CASSEARGYNSPLHF.

The genes are TRBV5-6 and TRBJ1-1, with TRBD1 matching over 7 bases. Germline CDR1 SGHDT, CDR2 YYEEEE. Unmatched junction bases numbered 17, after V lost 2 bases and J lost 4 bases. The CDR3 contains 18 residues. CDR3 amino acids: CASSFSLISTGLSTEAFF. The CDR3 region has the DNA TGTGCCAGCAGCTTCTCCTTGATATCGACAGGGTTGAGCACTGAAGCTTTCTTT.

This clone was picked up one time. The chain couples TRBV10-3 to TRBJ1-4; D gene unclear. Trimming took 3 bases from V and 4 from J, leaving 12 bases between them. Germline assignment: CDR1 ENHRY and CDR2 SYGVKD. The CDR3 covers 15 residues. CDR3 DNA: TGTGCCATCAGTGATAGGAGGATTGGTAATGAAAAACTGTTTTTT. Its translation: CAISDRRIGNEKLFF.